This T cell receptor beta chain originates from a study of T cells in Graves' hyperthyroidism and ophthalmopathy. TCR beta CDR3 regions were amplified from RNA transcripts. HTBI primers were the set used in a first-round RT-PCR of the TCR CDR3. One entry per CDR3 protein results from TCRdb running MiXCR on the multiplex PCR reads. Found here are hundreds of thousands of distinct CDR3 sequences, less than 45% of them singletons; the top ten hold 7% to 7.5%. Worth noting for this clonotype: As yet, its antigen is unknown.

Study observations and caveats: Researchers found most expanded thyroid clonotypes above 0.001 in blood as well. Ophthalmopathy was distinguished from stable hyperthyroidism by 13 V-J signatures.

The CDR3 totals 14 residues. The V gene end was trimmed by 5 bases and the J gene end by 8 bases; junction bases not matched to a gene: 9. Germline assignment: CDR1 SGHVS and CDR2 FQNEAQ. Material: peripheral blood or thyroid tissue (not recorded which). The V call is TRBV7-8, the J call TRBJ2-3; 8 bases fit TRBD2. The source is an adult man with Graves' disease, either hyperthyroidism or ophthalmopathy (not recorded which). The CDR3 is CASSGRLARGTQYF. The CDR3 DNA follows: TGTGCCAGCAGCGGACGACTAGCGAGGGGTACGCAGTATTTT.